The 25 T cell receptor beta chains below come from one sample, sequenced in a study of blood T cell repertoires in COVID-19. Measured with immunoSEQ multiplex PCR; TCRdb has only the in-frame clones, and not every one. Of hundreds of thousands of clones in the sample, approximately 86% were seen once. Sequencing input: peripheral blood. The receptor source for this set is a woman in her sixties who had recovered from COVID-19.

The chain combines TRBV12-5 with TRBJ2-7, with 10 bases that match TRBD2. The V gene end was trimmed by 8 bases and the J gene end by 5 bases; junction bases not matched to a gene: 6. This CDR3 is built from 13 residues. Germline V lookup: CDR1 LGHNT, CDR2 FRNRAP. In nucleotides, the CDR3 is TGTGCTAGTAGCGGGGGGGCTGAGGACGAGCAGTACTTC. It specifies CASSGGAEDEQYF.

The V gene is TRBV7-9, the J gene TRBJ2-1, with D hard to call. Germline V gives CDR1 SEHNR, CDR2 FQNEAQ (reference sequence). The CDR3 totals 13 residues. Trimming shortened V by 11 bases and J by 0 bases, and 11 bases separated the two germline ends. The CDR3 region is CAGLSDSYNEQFF. The CDR3 DNA sequence: TGTGCCGGGCTTTCCGACTCCTACAATGAGCAGTTCTTC.

V and J are TRBV7-2 and TRBJ2-3; D might be TRBD2 (6 bases). Per the germline V gene, CDR1 is SGHTA and CDR2 is FQGNSA. The CDR3 consists of 15 residues. Deletions cut 5 bases from V and 6 bases from J, with 18 bases between. For the CDR3, the DNA is TGTGCCAGCAGCCAGCGGGCTATTGGGAGGGATACGCAGTATTTT. The encoded protein is CASSQRAIGRDTQYF.

V is TRBV11-2 and J is TRBJ1-5, with 8 bases fitting TRBD1. V dropped 5 bases and J dropped 4; count of bases not matched to a gene: 16. CDR1 SGHAT and CDR2 FQNNGV come from the germline V gene. The CDR3 has 18 amino acids. The CDR3 region has the DNA TGTGCCAGCAGCCTCAAGGGACAGGCCTACTCCGAGAATCAGCCCCAGCATTTT. Translated, it gives CASSLKGQAYSENQPQHF.

The J gene is TRBJ2-3, the V gene TRBV11-3; D remains unclear. The CDR3 consists of 15 residues. Between the trimmed V and J ends, which lost 0 bases and 2 bases, there was a span of 9 bases. Germline V CDR1 and CDR2: SGHNT, YENEEA. The CDR3 DNA sequence: TGTGCCAGCAGCTTAGATCGGCAGGCCACAGATACGCAGTATTTT. Its protein is CASSLDRQATDTQYF.

The CDR3 here is CASSLTGLKAFF. Here the CDR3 DNA reads TGTGCCAGCAGCTTAACAGGGTTAAAAGCTTTCTTT. The chain recombines TRBV7-8 with TRBJ1-1; TRBD1 might be the D (6 bases). The germline gives CDR1 SGHVS, CDR2 FQNEAQ. The CDR3 consists of 12 residues. V was shortened by 2 bases and J by 9 bases, with 10 bases between the two germline ends.

This chain joins TRBV24-1 and TRBJ2-5; 13 nucleotides line up with TRBD2. V shed 4 bases and J 5 bases; nucleotides not matched to a gene: 6. Looked up from germline, CDR1 is KGHDR and CDR2 is SFDVKD. CDR3 length equals 16 residues. CDR3: CATSESGLAGRETQYF. The DNA for the CDR3 is TGTGCCACCAGTGAGTCGGGACTAGCGGGGAGGGAGACCCAGTACTTC.

V and J are TRBV2 and TRBJ2-5, with D unresolved. V dropped 6 bases and J dropped 5 bases, with 10 bases sitting between them. The CDR3 contains 12 residues. CDR1 SNHLY and CDR2 FYNNEI come from the germline V gene. This chain's CDR3 is CASRAALETQYF. DNA of the CDR3: TGTGCCAGCAGGGCCGCCCTTGAGACCCAGTACTTC.

The rearrangement uses TRBV5-1 and TRBJ2-7, with TRBD2 matching over 10 bases. This CDR3 spans 17 amino acids. V lost 1 base and J lost 1; bases outside the gene matches: 8. Germline V gene lookup returns CDR1 SGHRS and CDR2 YFSETQ. DNA of the CDR3: TGCGCCAGCAGCTTGTCTCCTAGCGGGGGACCTTCCTACGAGCAGTACTTC. This encodes CASSLSPSGGPSYEQYF. The entire variable domain, with the rest obtained from reference TRBV5-1 and TRBJ2-7, is as follows: KAGVTQTPRYLIKTRGQQVTLSCSPISGHRSVSWYQQTPGQGLQFLFEYFSETQRNKGNFPGRFSGRQFSNSRSEMNVSTLELGDSALYLCASSLSPSGGPSYEQYFGPGTRLTVT.

V and J are TRBV3-1 (or the pseudogene TRBV3-2) and TRBJ1-6; 10 bases map to TRBD1. CDR3 size: 15 residues. After removal of 3 bases from V and 14 bases from J, the junction contained 10 bases not matched to a gene. Germline lookup yields CDR1 LGHDT and CDR2 YNNKEL (reference sequence). The CDR3 coding sequence is TGTGCCAGCAGCCAGGCGGGACAGGGGATCATAGCCCTCCACTTT. Its protein product is CASSQAGQGIIALHF.

J is TRBJ1-5 and V is TRBV18; D not certain. Looked up from germline, CDR1 is KGHSH and CDR2 is LQKENI. The CDR3 is 17 amino acids. V was trimmed by 2 bases and J by 1 base, leaving 15 bases between them. DNA for the CDR3: TGTGCCAGCTCACCAGGAGAAGGCGGGGTCAGCAATCAGCCCCAGCATTTT. The encoded protein is CASSPGEGGVSNQPQHF.

The rearrangement joins TRBV5-6 to TRBJ2-3, with D possibly being TRBD2 (6 bases). Per the germline V gene, CDR1 is SGHDT and CDR2 is YYEEEE. The length of the CDR3 is 15 residues. Trimming took off 0 bases at V and 1 base at J, with 9 bases between the two ends. The CDR3: CASSLGGGGTDTQYF. For the CDR3, the DNA is TGTGCCAGCAGCTTGGGTGGCGGGGGCACAGATACGCAGTATTTT.

In its sample, this clone was seen many times. This chain uses TRBV19 with TRBJ1-1; D might be TRBD1 (5 bases). The CDR3 is 17 residues long. Germline CDR1 LNHDA, CDR2 SQIVND (reference sequence). The V gene lost 3 bases and the J gene lost 1 base, with 18 bases spanning the gap. The CDR3 protein is CASSMVLAGMWNTEAFF. In DNA, the CDR3 is TGTGCCAGTAGTATGGTCTTGGCAGGGATGTGGAACACTGAAGCTTTCTTT.

The chain joins TRBV2 to TRBJ1-1; tentatively, D is TRBD1 (5 bases). This CDR3 is 15 amino acids long. Trimming removed 6 bases at V and 5 bases at J, with 19 bases between. Germline V gene sequence: CDR1 SNHLY, CDR2 FYNNEI. This CDR3 reads CASSPRGVVGTEAFF. The CDR3 DNA is TGTGCCAGCAGCCCTCGGGGGGTGGTGGGGACTGAAGCTTTCTTT.

V is TRBV18 and J is TRBJ2-7; 7 bases line up with TRBD2. The V and J ends lost 3 bases and 0 bases, in that order; junction bases with no gene match: 5. The CDR3 sequence is 15 residues long. Germline CDR1 and CDR2: KGHSH and LQKENI. CDR3 sequence (DNA): TGTGCCAGCTCACCCAGGGAGGGACCCTCCTACGAGCAGTACTTC. This sequence encodes CASSPREGPSYEQYF.

The CDR3 sequence is CSVAGSNQPQHF. CDR3 bases: TGCAGCGTTGCGGGGAGCAATCAGCCCCAGCATTTT. This chain links TRBV29-1 with TRBJ1-5; D is ambiguous. The CDR3 loop spans 12 amino acids. Trimming left V 4 bases short and J 1 base short, with 5 bases between. CDR1 and CDR2 from the germline V gene are SQVTM and ANQGSEA.

The rearrangement joins TRBV5-6 to TRBJ2-7, with D possibly being TRBD2 (6 bases). Germline CDR1 SGHDT, CDR2 YYEEEE. The CDR3 covers 13 residues. Trimming pared 6 bases from V and 5 bases from J, leaving 15 bases between. The CDR3 loop reads CASNAGPRDEQYF. CDR3 sequence (DNA): TGTGCCAGCAACGCGGGACCCCGTGACGAGCAGTACTTC.

This clone was detected once. The chain joins TRBV10-3 to TRBJ2-7; 8 bases map to TRBD2. Germline V gene data show CDR1 as ENHRY and CDR2 as SYGVKD. The CDR3 is 13 amino acids. V shed 3 bases and J 5 bases; nucleotides not matched to a gene: 3. CDR3 DNA sequence: TGTGCCATCAGTGAAGCGGGAGAAAACGAGCAGTACTTC. It is translated as CAISEAGENEQYF.

The V gene is TRBV7-6, the J gene TRBJ1-2; D is possibly TRBD1 (6 bases). The CDR3 spans 13 residues. From germline, CDR1 is SGHVS and CDR2 FNYEAQ. Trimming removed 7 bases at V and 7 bases at J, with 16 bases between. CDR3 protein: CASTALGGPGYTF. The CDR3 nucleotides read TGTGCCAGCACCGCTTTGGGGGGGCCTGGCTACACCTTC.

The chain couples TRBV24-1 to TRBJ1-5; 8 nucleotides line up with TRBD1. The trim removed 5 bases at V and 6 bases at J, leaving 5 bases unmatched. This CDR3 region has 14 residues. CDR1 is KGHDR, CDR2 SFDVKD, per germline. The CDR3 reads CATSGTGGGQPQHF. The CDR3 region has the DNA TGTGCCACCAGTGGTACAGGGGGTGGTCAGCCCCAGCATTTT.

This chain joins TRBV19 and TRBJ1-2; tentatively, D is TRBD1 (6 bases). Trimming shortened V by 3 bases and J by 0 bases, and 11 bases separated the two germline ends. Germline loops: CDR1 LNHDA, CDR2 SQIVND (reference sequence). The CDR3 sequence is 15 residues long. The CDR3 nucleotides read TGTGCCAGTAGTATCCTCGACAGGCCTAACTATGGCTACACCTTC. Translating it yields CASSILDRPNYGYTF. Variable domain in full (rest from reference TRBV19 and TRBJ1-2): DGGITQSPKYLFRKEGQNVTLSCEQNLNHDAMYWYRQDPGQGLRLIYYSQIVNDFQKGDIAEGYSVSREKKESFPLTVTSAQKNPTAFYLCASSILDRPNYGYTFGSGTRLTVV.

The genes are TRBV7-3 and TRBJ1-2, with 10 positions matching TRBD1. The germline CDR1 and CDR2 sequences are SGHTA and FQGTGA. V lost 5 bases to trimming and J lost 4 bases; unmatched junction nucleotides: 4. The length of the CDR3 is 14 residues. CDR3 bases: TGTGCCAGCAGCCCTCGGACAGGGGGCTATGGCTACACCTTC. It codes for CASSPRTGGYGYTF.

The V call is TRBV2, the J call TRBJ2-3; D is possibly TRBD1 (5 bases). The CDR3 has 14 residues. Germline lookup yields CDR1 SNHLY and CDR2 FYNNEI. With 8 bases removed from V and 2 bases from J, the gap between germline ends came to 14 bases. CDR3 residues: CASGAGPVTDTQYF. Written as DNA, the CDR3 is TGTGCCAGCGGGGCTGGCCCGGTCACAGATACGCAGTATTTT. Full variable domain (outside the CDR3, taken from reference TRBV2 and TRBJ2-3): EPEVTQTPSHQVTQMGQEVILRCVPISNHLYFYWYRQILGQKVEFLVSFYNNEISEKSEIFDDQFSVERPDGSNFTLKIRSTKLEDSAMYFCASGAGPVTDTQYFGPGTRLTVL.

The sample holds a few counts of this clone. Relative to the germline gene, one junction end is altered; a read error may explain this. This chain uses TRBV5-6 with TRBJ2-3, with a tentative D call TRBD2 (5 bases). CDR3 length: 15 residues. The germline CDR1 and CDR2 sequences are SGHDT and YYEEEE. CDR3 region: CASSLGPRKGDMQYF. The CDR3 DNA is TGTGCCAGCAGCCTCGGACCTCGCAAGGGAGATATGCAGTATTTT.

The chain employs TRBV5-1 and TRBJ2-7; 7 bases agree with TRBD2. V lost 5 bases and J lost 0; bases outside the gene matches: 5. Per the germline V gene, CDR1 is SGHRS and CDR2 is YFSETQ. This CDR3 region has 14 residues. DNA of the CDR3: TGCGCCAGCAGGCAGCGGGGAGACTCCTACGAGCAGTACTTC. It specifies CASRQRGDSYEQYF.